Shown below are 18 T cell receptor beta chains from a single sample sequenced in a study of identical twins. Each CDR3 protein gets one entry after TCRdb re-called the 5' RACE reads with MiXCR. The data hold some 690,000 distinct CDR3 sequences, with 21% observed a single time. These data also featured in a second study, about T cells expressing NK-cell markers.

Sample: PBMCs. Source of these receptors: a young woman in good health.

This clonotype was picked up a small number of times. CDR3: CASSYRQYTGELFF. The CDR3 bases are TGTGCCAGCAGTTACAGGCAGTACACCGGGGAGCTGTTTTTT. The chain couples TRBV6-5 to TRBJ2-2; D not resolved. Germline V gene data show CDR1 as MNHEY and CDR2 as SVGAGI. The CDR3 runs to 14 residues. The ends were cut back, 2 bases at V and 3 bases at J, with 7 bases in the middle.

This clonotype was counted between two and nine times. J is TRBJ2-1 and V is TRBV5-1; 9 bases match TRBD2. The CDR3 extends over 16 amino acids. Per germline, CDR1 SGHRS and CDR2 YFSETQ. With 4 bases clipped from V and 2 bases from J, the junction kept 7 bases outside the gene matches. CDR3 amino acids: CASSPGPSGTYNEQFF. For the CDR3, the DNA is TGCGCCAGCAGCCCCGGACCTAGCGGGACCTACAATGAGCAGTTCTTC.

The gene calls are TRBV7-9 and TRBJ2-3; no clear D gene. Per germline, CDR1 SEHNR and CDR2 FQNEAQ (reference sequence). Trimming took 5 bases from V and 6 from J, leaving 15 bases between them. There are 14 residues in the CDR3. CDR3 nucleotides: TGTGCCAGCAGCCAAGACCCTCTTGTGGATACGCAGTATTTT. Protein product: CASSQDPLVDTQYF.

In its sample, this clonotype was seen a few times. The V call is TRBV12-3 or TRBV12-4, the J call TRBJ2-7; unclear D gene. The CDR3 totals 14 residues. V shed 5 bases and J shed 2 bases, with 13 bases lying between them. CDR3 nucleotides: TGTGCCAGCAGTGCCTTACTGAAGGCCTACGAGCAGTACTTC. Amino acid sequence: CASSALLKAYEQYF.

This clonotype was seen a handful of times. This CDR3 is CASSPTYGLAGVYEQYF. The CDR3 nucleotides are TGTGCCAGCAGCCCCACCTACGGACTAGCGGGAGTGTACGAGCAGTACTTC. The V gene is TRBV7-9, the J gene TRBJ2-7; 13 nucleotides line up with TRBD2. Trimming took 5 bases from V and 4 from J; bases not matched to a gene: 11. The CDR3 extends over 17 amino acids. CDR1 is SEHNR, CDR2 FQNEAQ, per germline (reference sequence).

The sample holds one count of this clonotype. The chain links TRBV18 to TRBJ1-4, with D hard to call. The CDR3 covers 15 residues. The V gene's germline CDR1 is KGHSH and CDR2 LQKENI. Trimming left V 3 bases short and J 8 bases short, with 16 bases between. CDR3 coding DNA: TGTGCCAGCTCACCCGGGCACAGTGCGGTGGAAAAACTGTTTTTT. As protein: CASSPGHSAVEKLFF.

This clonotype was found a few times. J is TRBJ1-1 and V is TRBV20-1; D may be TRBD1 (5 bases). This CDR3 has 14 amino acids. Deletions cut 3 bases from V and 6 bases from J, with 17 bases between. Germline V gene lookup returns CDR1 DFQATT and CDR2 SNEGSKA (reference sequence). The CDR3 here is CSASGTRDSAEAFF. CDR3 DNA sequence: TGCAGTGCTAGTGGGACCAGGGATAGCGCTGAAGCTTTCTTT.

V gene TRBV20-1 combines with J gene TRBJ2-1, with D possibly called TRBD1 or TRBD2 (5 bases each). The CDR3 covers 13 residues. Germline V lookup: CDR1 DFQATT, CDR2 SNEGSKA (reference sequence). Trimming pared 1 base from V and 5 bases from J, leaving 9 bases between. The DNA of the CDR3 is TGCAGTGCTAGAGGAGGGGCAAACAATGAGCAGTTCTTC. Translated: CSARGGANNEQFF.

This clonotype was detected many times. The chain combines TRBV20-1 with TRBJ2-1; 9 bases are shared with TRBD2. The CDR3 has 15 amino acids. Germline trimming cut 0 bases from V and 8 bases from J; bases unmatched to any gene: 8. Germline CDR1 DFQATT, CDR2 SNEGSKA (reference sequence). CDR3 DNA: TGCAGTGCTAGAGATGTAATAGCGGGAGCTGATGAGCAGTTCTTC. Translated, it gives CSARDVIAGADEQFF.

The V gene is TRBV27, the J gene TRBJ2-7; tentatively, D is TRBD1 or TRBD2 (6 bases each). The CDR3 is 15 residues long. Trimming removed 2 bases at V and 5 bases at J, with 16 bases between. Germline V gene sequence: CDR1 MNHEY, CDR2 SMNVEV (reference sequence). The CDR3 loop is CASSLRGQGIHEQYF. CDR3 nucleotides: TGTGCCAGCAGTTTACGGGGGCAGGGGATCCACGAGCAGTACTTC.

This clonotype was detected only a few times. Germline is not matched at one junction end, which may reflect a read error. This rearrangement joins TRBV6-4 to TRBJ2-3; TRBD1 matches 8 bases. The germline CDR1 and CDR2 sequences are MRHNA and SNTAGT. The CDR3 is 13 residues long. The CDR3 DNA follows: TGTGCCAGCGGTGACAGGGGCCCAGATACGCAGTATTTT. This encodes CASGDRGPDTQYF.

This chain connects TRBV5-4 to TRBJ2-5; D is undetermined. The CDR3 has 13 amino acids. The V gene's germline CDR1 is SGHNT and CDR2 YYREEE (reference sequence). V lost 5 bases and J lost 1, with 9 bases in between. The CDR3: CASRPEFQETQYF. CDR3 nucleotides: TGTGCCAGCAGACCGGAGTTCCAAGAGACCCAGTACTTC.

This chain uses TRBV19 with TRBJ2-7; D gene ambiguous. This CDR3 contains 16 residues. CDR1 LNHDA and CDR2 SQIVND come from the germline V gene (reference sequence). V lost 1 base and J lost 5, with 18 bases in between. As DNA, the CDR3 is TGTGCCAGTAGTATAGCGGAAGGTCGATCGCGCCACGAGCAGTACTTC. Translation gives CASSIAEGRSRHEQYF.

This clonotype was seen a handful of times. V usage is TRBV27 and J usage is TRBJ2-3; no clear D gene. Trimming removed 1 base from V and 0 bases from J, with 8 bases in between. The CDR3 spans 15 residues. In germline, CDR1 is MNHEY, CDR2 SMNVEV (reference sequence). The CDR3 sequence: CASSLFDSSTDTQYF. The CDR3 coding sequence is TGTGCCAGCAGTTTATTCGACTCAAGCACAGATACGCAGTATTTT.

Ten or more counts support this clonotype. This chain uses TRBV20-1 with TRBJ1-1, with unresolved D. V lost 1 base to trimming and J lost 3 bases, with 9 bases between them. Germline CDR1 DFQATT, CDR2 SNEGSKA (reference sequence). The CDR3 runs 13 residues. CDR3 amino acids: CSARVGRDTEAFF. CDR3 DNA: TGCAGTGCTAGAGTTGGGAGGGACACTGAAGCTTTCTTT.

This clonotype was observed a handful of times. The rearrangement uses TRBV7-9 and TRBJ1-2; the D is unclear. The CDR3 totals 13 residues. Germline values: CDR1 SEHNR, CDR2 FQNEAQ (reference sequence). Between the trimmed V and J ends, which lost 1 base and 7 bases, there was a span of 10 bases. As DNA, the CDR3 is TGTGCCAGCAGCTTAGAAAAGGGATCTGGCTACACCTTC. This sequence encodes CASSLEKGSGYTF.

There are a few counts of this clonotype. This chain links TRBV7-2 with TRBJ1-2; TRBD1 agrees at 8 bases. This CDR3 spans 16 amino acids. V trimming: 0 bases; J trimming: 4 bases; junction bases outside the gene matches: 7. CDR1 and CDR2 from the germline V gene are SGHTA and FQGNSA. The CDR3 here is CASSLALRQGSYGYTF. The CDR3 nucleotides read TGTGCCAGCAGCTTAGCCCTAAGACAGGGGAGCTATGGCTACACCTTC. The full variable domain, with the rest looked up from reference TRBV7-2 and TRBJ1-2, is GAGVSQSPSNKVTEKGKDVELRCDPISGHTALYWYRQSLGQGLEFLIYFQGNSAPDKSGLPSDRFSAERTGGSVSTLTIQRTQQEDSAVYLCASSLALRQGSYGYTFGSGTRLTVV.

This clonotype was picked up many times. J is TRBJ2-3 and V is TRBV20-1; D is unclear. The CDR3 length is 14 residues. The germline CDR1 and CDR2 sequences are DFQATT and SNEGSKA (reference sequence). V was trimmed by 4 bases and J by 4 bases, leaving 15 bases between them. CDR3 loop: CSATLEKSPDTQYF. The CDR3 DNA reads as TGCAGTGCTACCTTAGAAAAGAGCCCAGATACGCAGTATTTT.